This T cell receptor (beta chain) was obtained from a study of T cells in Graves' hyperthyroidism and ophthalmopathy. This clonotype has only a few counts. V lost 4 bases to trimming and J lost 0 bases; unmatched junction nucleotides: 6. This CDR3 is built from 15 residues. In germline, CDR1 is MNHGY, CDR2 SVAAGI. The source of the PBMCs was less than 12 ml of fresh peripheral blood. Amplified TCR beta CDR3 regions derived from RNA transcripts. Using the HTBI primer set, a first-round RT-PCR was run on the TCR CDR3. MiXCR, applied by TCRdb to the multiplex PCR reads, yields one record per CDR3 protein. The table records roughly 350,000 distinct CDR3 sequences, about 15% of them present only once.

This sequence originates from a woman in her 30s with Graves' hyperthyroidism. Material for sequencing was blood. The rearrangement links TRBV6-9 to TRBJ2-7, with 7 positions matching TRBD1. The chain's CDR3 is CASSLETGNSYEQYF. The CDR3, as DNA: TGTGCCAGCAGTTTGGAGACAGGGAACTCCTACGAGCAGTACTTC.